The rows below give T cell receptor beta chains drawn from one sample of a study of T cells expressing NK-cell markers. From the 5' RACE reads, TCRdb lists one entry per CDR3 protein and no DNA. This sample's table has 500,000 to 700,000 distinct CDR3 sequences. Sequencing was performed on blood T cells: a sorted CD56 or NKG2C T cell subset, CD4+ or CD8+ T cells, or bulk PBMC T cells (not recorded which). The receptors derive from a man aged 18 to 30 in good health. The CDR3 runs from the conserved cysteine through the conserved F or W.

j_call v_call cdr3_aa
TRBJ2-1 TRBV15 CATSRGSGYNEQFF
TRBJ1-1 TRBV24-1 CATSGSTGQTFF
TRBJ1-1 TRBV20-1 CSASGGPTEAFF
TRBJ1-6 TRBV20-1 CSARTDLFNSPLHF
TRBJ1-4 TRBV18 CASSPVADEKLFF
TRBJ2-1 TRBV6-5 CASSSSGPREQFF
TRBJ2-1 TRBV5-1 CASAYGIGLAGEAEQFF
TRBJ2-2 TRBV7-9 CASFHLAEPGELFF
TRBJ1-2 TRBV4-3 CASSQDLAGVYGYTF
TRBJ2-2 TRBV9 CASSVISGLAPGELFF
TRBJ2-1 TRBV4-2 CASSSDSLEQFF
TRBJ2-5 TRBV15 CATSTTREIQETQYF
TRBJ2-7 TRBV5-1 CASSQPRQGAYEQYF
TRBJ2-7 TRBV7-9 CASSSIGYAESHEQYF
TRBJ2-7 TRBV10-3 CAISEPRQGYEQYF
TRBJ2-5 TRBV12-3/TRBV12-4 CASRHKPSQETQYF
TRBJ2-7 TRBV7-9 CASSLAMGQGSYEQYF
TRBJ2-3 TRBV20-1 CSASELALSTDTQYF
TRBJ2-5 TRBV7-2 CASSLPNTETQYF
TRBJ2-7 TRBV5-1 CASSLSLAQSSYEQYF
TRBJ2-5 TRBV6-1 CASSAGQGLETQYF
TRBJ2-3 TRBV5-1 CASSLTPGLISTDTQYF
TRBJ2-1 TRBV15 CATSITRPTYNEQFF
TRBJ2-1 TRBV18 CASSPPIGYEQFF
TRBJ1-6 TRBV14 CASSEYRTGDSPLHF
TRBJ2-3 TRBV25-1 CASGTSLGTDTQYF
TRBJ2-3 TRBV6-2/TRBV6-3 CASRYGLSTTDTQYF
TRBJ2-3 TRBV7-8 CASSLLGLAGEDTQYF
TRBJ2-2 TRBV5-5 CASSFAQTTGELFF
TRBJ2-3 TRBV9 CASSVVQGRDTQYF
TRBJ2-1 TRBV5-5 CASSPPWSSYNEQFF
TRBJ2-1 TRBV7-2 CASNTHQGLAGNEQFF
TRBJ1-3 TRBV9 CASSPSGASGNTIYF
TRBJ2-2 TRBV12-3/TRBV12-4 CASRRDRISGELFF
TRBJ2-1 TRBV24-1 CATSSSGGIEQFF
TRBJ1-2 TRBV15 CATSDSRQNFRYYGYTF
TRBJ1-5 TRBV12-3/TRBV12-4 CASSLQRGLQPQHF
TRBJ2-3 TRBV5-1 CASSSLGQGADTQYF
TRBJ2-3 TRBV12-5 CASHDSGSTDTQYF
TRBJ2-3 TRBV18 CASSPLTSSTDTQYF